This T cell receptor (beta chain) comes out of a study of cytomegalovirus exposure and HLA in healthy donors. V lost 4 bases and J 0 bases, leaving 12 bases between the germline ends. The germline V gene has CDR1 LGHNA and CDR2 YNFKEQ. This CDR3 has 15 amino acids. PCR used 60 Vbeta primers and 13 Jbeta primers. TCRdb's copy holds only in-frame clones and misses some; the assay was immunoSEQ multiplex PCR. The sample lists around 170,000 clones, around four fifths occurring once. The chain carries TRBV4-2 and TRBJ1-2; D is possibly TRBD1 (5 bases). This receptor was identified in a woman aged 50 to 65 in good health and CMV-seropositive. The sample was PBMCs. The CDR3 DNA is TGTGCCAGCAGCCCTGACCTGACAGCTAACTATGGCTACACCTTC. It is translated as CASSPDLTANYGYTF.